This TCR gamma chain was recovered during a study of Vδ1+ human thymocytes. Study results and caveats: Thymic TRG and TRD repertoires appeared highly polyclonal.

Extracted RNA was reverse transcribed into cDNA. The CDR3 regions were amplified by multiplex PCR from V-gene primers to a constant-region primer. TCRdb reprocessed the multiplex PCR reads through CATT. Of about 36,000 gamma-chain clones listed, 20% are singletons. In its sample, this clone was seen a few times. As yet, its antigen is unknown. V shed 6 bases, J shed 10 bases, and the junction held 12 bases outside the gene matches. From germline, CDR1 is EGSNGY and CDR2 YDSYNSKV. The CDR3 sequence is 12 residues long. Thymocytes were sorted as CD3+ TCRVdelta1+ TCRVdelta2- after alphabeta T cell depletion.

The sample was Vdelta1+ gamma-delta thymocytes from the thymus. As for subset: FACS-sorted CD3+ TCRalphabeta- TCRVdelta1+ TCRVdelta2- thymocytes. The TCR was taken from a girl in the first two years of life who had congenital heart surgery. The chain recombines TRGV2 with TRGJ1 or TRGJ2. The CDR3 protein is CATWWDGGKKLF. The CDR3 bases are TGTGCCACCTGGTGGGATGGGGGAAAGAAACTCTTT.